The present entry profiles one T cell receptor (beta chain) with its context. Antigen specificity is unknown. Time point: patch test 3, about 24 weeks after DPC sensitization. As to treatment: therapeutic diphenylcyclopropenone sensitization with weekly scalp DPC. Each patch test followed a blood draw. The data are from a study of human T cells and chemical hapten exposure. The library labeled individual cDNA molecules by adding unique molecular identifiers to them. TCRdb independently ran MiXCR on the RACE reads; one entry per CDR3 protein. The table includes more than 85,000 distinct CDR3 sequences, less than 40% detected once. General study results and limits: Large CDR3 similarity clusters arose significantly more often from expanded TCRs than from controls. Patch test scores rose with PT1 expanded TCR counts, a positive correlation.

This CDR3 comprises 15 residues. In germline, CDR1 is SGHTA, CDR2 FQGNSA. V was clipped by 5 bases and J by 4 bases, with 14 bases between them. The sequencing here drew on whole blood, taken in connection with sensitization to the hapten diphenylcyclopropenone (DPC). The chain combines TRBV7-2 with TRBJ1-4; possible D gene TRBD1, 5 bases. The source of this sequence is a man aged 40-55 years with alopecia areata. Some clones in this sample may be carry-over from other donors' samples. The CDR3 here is CASSRRQTLNEKLFF. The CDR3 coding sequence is TGTGCCAGCAGCCGAAGACAGACCCTTAATGAAAAACTGTTTTTT.